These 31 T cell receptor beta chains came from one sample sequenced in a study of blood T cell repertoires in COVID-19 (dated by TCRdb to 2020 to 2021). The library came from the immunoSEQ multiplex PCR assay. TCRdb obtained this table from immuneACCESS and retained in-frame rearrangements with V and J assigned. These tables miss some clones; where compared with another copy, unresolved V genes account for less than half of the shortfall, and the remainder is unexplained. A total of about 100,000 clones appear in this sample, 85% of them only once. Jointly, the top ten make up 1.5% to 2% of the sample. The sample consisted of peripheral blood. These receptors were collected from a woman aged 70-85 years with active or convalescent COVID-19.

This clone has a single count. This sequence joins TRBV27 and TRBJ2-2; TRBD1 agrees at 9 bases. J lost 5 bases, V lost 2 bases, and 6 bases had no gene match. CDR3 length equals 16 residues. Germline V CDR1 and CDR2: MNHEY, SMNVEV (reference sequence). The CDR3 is CASSLPSGTGTGELFF. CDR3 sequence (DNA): TGTGCCAGCAGTTTACCCTCCGGGACAGGGACCGGGGAGCTGTTTTTT.

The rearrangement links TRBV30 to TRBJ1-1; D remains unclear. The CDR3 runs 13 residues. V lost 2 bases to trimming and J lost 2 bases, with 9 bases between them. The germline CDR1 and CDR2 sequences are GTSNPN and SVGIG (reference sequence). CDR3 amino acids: CAWSREGNTEAFF. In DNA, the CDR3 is TGTGCCTGGAGTAGGGAGGGAAACACTGAAGCTTTCTTT. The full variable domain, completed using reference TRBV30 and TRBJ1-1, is SQTIHQWPATLVQPVGSPLSLECTVEGTSNPNLYWYRQAAGRGLQLLFYSVGIGQISSEVPQNLSASRPQDRQFILSSKKLLLSDSGFYLCAWSREGNTEAFFGQGTRLTVV.

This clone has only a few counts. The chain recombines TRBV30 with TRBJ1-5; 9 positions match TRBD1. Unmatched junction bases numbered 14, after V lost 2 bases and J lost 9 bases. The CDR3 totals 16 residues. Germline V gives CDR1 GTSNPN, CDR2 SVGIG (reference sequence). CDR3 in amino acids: CAWSLKAGTGSPPQHF. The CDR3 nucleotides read TGTGCCTGGAGTCTCAAAGCCGGGACAGGGTCCCCGCCCCAGCATTTT. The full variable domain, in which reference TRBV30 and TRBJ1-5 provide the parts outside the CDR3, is SQTIHQWPATLVQPVGSPLSLECTVEGTSNPNLYWYRQAAGRGLQLLFYSVGIGQISSEVPQNLSASRPQDRQFILSSKKLLLSDSGFYLCAWSLKAGTGSPPQHFGDGTRLSIL.

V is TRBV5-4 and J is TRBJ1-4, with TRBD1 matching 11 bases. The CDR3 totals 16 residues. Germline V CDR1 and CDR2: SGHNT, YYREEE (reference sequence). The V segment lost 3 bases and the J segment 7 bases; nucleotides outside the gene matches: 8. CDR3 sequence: CASSSNAGTGGEKLFF. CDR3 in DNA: TGTGCCAGCAGCTCCAATGCCGGGACAGGGGGTGAAAAACTGTTTTTT.

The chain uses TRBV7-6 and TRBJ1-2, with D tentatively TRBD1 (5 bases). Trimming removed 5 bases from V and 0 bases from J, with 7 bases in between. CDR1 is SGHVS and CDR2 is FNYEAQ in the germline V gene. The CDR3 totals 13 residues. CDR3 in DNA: TGTGCCAGCAGCCAGGGTGCTAACTATGGCTACACCTTC. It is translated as CASSQGANYGYTF.

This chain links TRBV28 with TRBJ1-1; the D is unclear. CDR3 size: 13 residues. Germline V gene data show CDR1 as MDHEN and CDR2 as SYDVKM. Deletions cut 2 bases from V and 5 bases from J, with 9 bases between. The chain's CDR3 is CASSLREETEAFF. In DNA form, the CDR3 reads TGTGCCAGCAGTTTAAGGGAGGAGACTGAAGCTTTCTTT.

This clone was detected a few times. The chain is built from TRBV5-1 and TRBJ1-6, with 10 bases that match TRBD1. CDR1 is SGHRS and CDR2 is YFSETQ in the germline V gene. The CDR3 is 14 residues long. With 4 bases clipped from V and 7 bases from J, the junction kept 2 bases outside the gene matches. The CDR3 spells CASSQDRGNSPLHF. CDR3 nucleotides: TGCGCCAGCAGCCAGGACAGGGGGAATTCACCCCTCCACTTT.

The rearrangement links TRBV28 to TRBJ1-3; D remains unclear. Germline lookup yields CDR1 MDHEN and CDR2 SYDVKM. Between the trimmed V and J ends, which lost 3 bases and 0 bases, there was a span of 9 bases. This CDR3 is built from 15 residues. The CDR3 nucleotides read TGTGCCAGCAGTTTTACCGGGAACTCTGGAAACACCATATATTTT. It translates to CASSFTGNSGNTIYF.

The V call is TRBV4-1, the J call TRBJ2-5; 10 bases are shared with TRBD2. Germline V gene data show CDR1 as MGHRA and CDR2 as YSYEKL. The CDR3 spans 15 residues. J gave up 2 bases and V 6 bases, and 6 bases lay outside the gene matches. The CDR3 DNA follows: TGCGCCAGCAGAAAACTGGGACTAGCGCAAGAGACCCAGTACTTC. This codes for CASRKLGLAQETQYF.

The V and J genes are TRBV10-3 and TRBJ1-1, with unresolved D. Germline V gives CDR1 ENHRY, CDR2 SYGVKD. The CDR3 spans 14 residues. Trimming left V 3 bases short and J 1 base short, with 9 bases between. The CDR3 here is CAISDSPGNTEAFF. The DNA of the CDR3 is TGTGCCATCAGTGACTCCCCGGGGAACACTGAAGCTTTCTTT.

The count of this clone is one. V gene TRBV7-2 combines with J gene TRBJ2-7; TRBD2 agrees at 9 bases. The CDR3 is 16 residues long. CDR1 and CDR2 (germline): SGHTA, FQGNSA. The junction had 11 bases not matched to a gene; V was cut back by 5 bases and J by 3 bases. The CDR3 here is CASSALMTSGYYEQYF. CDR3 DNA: TGTGCCAGCAGCGCCCTGATGACTAGCGGATACTACGAGCAGTACTTC.

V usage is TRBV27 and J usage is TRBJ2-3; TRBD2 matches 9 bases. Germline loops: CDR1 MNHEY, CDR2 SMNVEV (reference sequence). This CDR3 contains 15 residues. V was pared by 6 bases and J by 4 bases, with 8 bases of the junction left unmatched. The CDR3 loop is CASSSAGGGADTQYF. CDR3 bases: TGTGCCAGCAGCTCAGCGGGGGGTGGTGCAGATACGCAGTATTTT.

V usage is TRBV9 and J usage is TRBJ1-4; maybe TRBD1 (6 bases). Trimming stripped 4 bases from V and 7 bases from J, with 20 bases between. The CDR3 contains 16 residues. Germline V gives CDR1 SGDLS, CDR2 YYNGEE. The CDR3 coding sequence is TGTGCCAGCAGCCCCAGATCAGGGGACATTGTTGAAAAACTGTTTTTT. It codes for CASSPRSGDIVEKLFF. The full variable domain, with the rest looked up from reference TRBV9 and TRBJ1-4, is DSGVTQTPKHLITATGQRVTLRCSPRSGDLSVYWYQQSLDQGLQFLIQYYNGEERAKGNILERFSAQQFPDLHSELNLSSLELGDSALYFCASSPRSGDIVEKLFFGSGTQLSVL.

CDR3 residues: CATSDTRGPPGELFF. The CDR3, as DNA: TGTGCCACCAGTGACACCAGGGGGCCACCCGGGGAGCTGTTTTTT. This chain links TRBV24-1 with TRBJ2-2; TRBD1 matches 8 bases. The germline CDR1 and CDR2 sequences are KGHDR and SFDVKD. The CDR3 extends over 15 amino acids. The ends lost 4 bases at V and 6 bases at J; junction bases unmatched: 6.

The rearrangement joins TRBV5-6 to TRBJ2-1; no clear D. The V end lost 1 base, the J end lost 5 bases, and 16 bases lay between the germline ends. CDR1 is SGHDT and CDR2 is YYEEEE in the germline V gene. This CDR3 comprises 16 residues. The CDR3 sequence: CASSLLGEDVDNEQFF. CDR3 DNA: TGTGCCAGCAGCTTGCTTGGAGAAGATGTCGACAATGAGCAGTTCTTC.

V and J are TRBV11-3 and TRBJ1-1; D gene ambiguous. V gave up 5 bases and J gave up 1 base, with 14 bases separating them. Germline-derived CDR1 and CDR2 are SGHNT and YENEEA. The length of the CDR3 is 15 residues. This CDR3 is CASSRSGAANTEAFF. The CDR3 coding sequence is TGTGCCAGCAGCCGATCTGGTGCGGCGAACACTGAAGCTTTCTTT.

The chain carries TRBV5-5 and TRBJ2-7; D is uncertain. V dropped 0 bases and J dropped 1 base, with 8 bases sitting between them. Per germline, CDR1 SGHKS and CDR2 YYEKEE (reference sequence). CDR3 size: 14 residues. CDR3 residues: CASSLGTVSYEQYF. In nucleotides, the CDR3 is TGTGCCAGCAGCTTGGGAACTGTATCCTACGAGCAGTACTTC.

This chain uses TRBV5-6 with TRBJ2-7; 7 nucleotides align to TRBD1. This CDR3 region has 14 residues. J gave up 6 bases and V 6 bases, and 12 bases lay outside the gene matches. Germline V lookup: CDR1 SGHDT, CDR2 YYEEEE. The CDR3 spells CASTFLDRAGEQYF. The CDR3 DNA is TGTGCCAGCACCTTTCTAGACAGGGCTGGCGAGCAGTACTTC.

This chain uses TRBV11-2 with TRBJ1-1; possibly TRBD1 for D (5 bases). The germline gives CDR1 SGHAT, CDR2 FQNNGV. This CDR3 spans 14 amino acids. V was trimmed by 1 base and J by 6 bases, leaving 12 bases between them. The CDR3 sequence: CASSLGPGGSEAFF. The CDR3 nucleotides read TGTGCCAGCAGCTTAGGCCCGGGGGGGTCTGAAGCTTTCTTT.

The CDR3 nucleotides read TGTGCCAGCAGTGAATTTGGGGGCTCTTTTGCGACCTCAACCCTGTTCGATGGCTACACCTTC. Translated: CASSEFGGSFATSTLFDGYTF. The rearrangement uses TRBV6-1 and TRBJ1-2, with a weak D call TRBD1 (6 bases). Germline assignment: CDR1 MNHNS and CDR2 SASEGT. This CDR3 has 21 residues. Trimming left V 2 bases short and J 6 bases short, with 34 bases between.

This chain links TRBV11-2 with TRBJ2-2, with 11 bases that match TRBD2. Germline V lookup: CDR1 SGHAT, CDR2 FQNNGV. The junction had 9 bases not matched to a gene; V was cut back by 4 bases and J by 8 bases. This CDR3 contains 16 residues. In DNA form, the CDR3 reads TGTGCCAGCAGCTCTATATCTAGCGGGAGGTCGGGGGAGCTGTTTTTT. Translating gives CASSSISSGRSGELFF.

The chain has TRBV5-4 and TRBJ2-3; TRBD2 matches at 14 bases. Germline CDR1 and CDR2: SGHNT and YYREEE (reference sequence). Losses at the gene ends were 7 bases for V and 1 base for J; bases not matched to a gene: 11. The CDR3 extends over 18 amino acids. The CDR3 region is CASWSGTSGRAGTDTQYF. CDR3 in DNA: TGTGCCAGCTGGTCCGGGACTAGCGGGAGAGCGGGCACAGATACGCAGTATTTT.

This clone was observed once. CDR3 in DNA: TGTGCCACCAGAACAGGCCTAAACACTGAAGCTTTCTTT. Protein sequence: CATRTGLNTEAFF. The chain is built from TRBV10-3 and TRBJ1-1, with a weak D call TRBD1 (5 bases). Germline CDR1 ENHRY, CDR2 SYGVKD. Trimming left V 10 bases short and J 2 bases short, with 14 bases between. This CDR3 spans 13 amino acids.

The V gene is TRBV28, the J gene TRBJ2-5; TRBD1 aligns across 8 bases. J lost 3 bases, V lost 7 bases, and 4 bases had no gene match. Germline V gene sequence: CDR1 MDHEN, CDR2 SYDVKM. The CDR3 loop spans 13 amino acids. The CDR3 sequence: CASIQGAKETQYF. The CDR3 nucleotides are TGTGCCAGCATCCAGGGGGCGAAAGAGACCCAGTACTTC.

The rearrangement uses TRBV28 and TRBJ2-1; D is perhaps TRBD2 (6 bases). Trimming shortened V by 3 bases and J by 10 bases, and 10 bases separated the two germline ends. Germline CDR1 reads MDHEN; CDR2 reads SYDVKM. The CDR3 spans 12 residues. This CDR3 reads CASSFMSGEQFF. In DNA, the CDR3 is TGTGCCAGCAGTTTTATGAGCGGGGAGCAGTTCTTC.

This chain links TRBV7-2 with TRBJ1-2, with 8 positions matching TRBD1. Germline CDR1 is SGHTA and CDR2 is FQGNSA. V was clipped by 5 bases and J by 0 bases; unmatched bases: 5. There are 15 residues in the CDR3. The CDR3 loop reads CASSRDRGTNYGYTF. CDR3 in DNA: TGTGCCAGCAGCAGAGACAGGGGAACTAACTATGGCTACACCTTC.

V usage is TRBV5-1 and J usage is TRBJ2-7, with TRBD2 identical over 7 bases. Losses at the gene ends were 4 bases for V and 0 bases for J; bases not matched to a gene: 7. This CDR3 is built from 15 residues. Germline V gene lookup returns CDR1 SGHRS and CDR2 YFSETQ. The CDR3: CASSLNSGPSYEQYF. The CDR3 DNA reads TGCGCCAGCAGCCTAAATAGCGGGCCCTCCTACGAGCAGTACTTC. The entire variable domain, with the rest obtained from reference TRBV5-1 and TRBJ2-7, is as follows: KAGVTQTPRYLIKTRGQQVTLSCSPISGHRSVSWYQQTPGQGLQFLFEYFSETQRNKGNFPGRFSGRQFSNSRSEMNVSTLELGDSALYLCASSLNSGPSYEQYFGPGTRLTVT.

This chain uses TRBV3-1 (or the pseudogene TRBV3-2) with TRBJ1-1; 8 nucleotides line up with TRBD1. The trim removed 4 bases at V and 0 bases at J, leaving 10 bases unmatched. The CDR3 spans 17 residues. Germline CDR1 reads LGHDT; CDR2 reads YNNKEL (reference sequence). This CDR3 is CASSPTGTGYMNTEAFF. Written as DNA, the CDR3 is TGTGCCAGCAGCCCTACCGGGACAGGCTATATGAACACTGAAGCTTTCTTT.

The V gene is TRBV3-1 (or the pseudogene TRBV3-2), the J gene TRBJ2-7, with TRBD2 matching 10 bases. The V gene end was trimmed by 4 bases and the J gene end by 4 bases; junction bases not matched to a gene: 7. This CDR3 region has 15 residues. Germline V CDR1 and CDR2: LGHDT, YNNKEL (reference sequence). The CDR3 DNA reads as TGTGCCAGCAGCCCTCCCCTAGCGGGAGTTTACGAGCAGTACTTC. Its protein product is CASSPPLAGVYEQYF.

CDR3 protein: CASSLISQETQYF. The CDR3 nucleotides read TGTGCCAGCAGCTTAATTAGTCAAGAGACCCAGTACTTC. The chain carries TRBV7-3 and TRBJ2-5; D is unclear. Germline lookup yields CDR1 SGHTA and CDR2 FQGTGA. The germline V and J ends were trimmed by 1 base and 2 bases, with 5 bases remaining between them. This CDR3 region has 13 residues.

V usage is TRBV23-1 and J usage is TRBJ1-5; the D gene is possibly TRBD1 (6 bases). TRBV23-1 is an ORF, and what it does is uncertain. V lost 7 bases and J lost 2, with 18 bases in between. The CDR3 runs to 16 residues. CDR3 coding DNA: TGCGCCAGCATGCAGGGGAGTAAAGATGGCAATCAGCCCCAGCATTTT. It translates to CASMQGSKDGNQPQHF.